This TCR beta chain came from a study of shared clonotypes between healthy human individuals. Caucasian adults living in Nashville, Tennessee, provided all samples. Libraries were prepared by immunoSEQ multiplex PCR; TCRdb keeps only in-frame clonotypes and omits some of them. The sample lists about 660,000 clones, roughly 70% occurring once. Sequencing used memory CD4+ T cells sorted from blood. The sample's subset: CD45RA-negative fraction. This sequence was found in a woman aged 25 to 39 in good health.

The CDR3 DNA follows: TGTGCCAGCAGGTTGACAGCAAACAATCAGCCCCAGCATTTT. Translating it yields CASRLTANNQPQHF. This chain joins TRBV2 and TRBJ1-5; tentatively, D is TRBD1 (5 bases). Germline V gives CDR1 SNHLY, CDR2 FYNNEI. This CDR3 is built from 14 residues. Trimming cost V 6 bases and J 3 bases, with 12 bases left between them.